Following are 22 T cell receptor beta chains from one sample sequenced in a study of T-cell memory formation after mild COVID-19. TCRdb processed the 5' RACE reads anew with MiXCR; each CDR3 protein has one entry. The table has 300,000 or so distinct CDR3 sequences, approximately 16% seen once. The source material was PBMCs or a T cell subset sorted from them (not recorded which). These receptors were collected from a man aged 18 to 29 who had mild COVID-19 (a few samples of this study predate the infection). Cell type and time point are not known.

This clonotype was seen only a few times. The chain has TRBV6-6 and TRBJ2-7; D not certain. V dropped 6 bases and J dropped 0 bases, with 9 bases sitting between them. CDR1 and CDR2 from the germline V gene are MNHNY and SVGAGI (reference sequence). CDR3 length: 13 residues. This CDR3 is CASSVYRSYEQYF. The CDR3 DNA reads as TGTGCCAGCAGCGTTTACCGCTCCTACGAGCAGTACTTC.

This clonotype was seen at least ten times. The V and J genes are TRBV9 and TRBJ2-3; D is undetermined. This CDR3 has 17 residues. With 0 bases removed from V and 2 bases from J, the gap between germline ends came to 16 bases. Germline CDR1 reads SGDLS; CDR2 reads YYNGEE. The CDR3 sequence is CASSVGEVVLNTDTQYF. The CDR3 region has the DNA TGTGCCAGCAGCGTAGGCGAGGTGGTTTTGAACACAGATACGCAGTATTTT.

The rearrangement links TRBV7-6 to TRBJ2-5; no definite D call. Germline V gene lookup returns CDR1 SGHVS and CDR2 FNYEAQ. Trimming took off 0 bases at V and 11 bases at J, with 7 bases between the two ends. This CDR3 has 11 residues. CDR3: CASSLAGFQYF. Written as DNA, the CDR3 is TGTGCCAGCAGCTTAGCGGGTTTTCAGTACTTC.

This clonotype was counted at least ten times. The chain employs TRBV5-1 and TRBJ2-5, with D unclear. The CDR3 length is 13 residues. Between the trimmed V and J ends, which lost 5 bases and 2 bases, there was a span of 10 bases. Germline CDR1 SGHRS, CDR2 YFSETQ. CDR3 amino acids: CASSLTAQETQYF. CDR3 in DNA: TGCGCCAGCAGTCTAACCGCTCAAGAGACCCAGTACTTC.

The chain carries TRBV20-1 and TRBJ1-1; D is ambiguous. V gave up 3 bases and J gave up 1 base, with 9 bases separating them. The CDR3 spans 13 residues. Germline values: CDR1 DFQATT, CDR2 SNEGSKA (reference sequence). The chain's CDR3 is CSASGRSNTEAFF. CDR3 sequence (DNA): TGCAGTGCTAGTGGCAGATCGAACACTGAAGCTTTCTTT.

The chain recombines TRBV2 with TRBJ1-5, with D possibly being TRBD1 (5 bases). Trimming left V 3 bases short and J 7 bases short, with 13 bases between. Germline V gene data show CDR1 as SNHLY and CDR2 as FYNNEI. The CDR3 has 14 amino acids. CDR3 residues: CASSDNWGGQPQHF. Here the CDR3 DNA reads TGTGCCAGCAGTGATAATTGGGGCGGACAGCCCCAGCATTTT.

The DNA of the CDR3 is TGCAGTGCTAGAGTTCCGGGGTCCTTCACTGAAGCTTTCTTT. Translating gives CSARVPGSFTEAFF. The chain employs TRBV20-1 and TRBJ1-1; D uncertain. The CDR3 consists of 14 residues. Germline assignment: CDR1 DFQATT and CDR2 SNEGSKA (reference sequence). V dropped 1 base and J dropped 4 bases, with 13 bases sitting between them.

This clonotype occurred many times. CDR3 nucleotides: TGTGCCAGCAGCTTAGGCACAGGGTGGGTCAATGAGCAGTTCTTC. As protein: CASSLGTGWVNEQFF. This chain joins TRBV7-3 and TRBJ2-1; D is possibly TRBD1 (6 bases). V shed 2 bases and J shed 6 bases, with 14 bases lying between them. Germline CDR1 SGHTA, CDR2 FQGTGA. The CDR3 has 15 residues.

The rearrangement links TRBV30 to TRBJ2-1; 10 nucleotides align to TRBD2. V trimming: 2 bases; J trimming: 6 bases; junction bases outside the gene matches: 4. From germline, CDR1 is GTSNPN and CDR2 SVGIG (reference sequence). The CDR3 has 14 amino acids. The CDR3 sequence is CAWSPLAGANEQFF. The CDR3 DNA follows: TGTGCCTGGAGTCCGCTAGCGGGGGCCAATGAGCAGTTCTTC.

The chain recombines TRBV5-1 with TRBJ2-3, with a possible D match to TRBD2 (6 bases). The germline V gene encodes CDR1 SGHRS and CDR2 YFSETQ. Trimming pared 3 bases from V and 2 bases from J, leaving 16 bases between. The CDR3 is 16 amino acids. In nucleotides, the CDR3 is TGCGCCAGCAGCTCCCTAGGGGCGGGGACCACAGATACGCAGTATTTT. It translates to CASSSLGAGTTDTQYF.

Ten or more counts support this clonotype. CDR3 nucleotides: TGCGCCAGCAGCTTGACTGATCCCCCCCGGGGCTACACCTTC. Protein sequence: CASSLTDPPRGYTF. The rearrangement joins TRBV5-1 to TRBJ1-2, with no clear D. The V end was cut by 1 base, the J end by 8 bases, with 15 bases between. The CDR3 runs 14 residues. The germline V gene encodes CDR1 SGHRS and CDR2 YFSETQ.

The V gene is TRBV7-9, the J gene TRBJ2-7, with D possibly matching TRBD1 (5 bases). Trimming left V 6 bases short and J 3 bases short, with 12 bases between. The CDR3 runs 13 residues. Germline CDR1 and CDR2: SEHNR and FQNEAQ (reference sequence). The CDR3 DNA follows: TGTGCCAGCAGTTCGGGCAGGGACTACGAGCAGTACGTC. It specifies CASSSGRDYEQYV.

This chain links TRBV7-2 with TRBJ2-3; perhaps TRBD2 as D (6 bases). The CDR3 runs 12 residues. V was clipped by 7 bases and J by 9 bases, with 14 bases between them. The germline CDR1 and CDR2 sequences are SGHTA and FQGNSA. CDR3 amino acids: CASTYRGKTQYF. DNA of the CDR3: TGTGCCAGCACCTACCGGGGGAAGACGCAGTATTTT.

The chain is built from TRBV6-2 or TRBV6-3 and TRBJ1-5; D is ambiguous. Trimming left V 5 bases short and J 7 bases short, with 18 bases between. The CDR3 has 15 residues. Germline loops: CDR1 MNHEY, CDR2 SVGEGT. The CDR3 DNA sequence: TGTGCCAGCAGTCCTTCTCCGGTCGAGAAACAGCCCCAGCATTTT. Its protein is CASSPSPVEKQPQHF.

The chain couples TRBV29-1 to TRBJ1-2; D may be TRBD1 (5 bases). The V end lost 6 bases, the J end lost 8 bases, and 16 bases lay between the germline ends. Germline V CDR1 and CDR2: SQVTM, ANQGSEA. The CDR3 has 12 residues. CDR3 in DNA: TGCAGCGTCGCCCGGGGAGGGGAAGGCTACACCTTC. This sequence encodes CSVARGGEGYTF.

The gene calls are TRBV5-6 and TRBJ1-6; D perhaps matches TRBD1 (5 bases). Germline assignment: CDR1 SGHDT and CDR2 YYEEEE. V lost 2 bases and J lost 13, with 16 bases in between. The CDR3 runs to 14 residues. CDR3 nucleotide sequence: TGTGCCAGCAGCTTAGCGGGGCCCTGGACCCCCCTCCACTTT. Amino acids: CASSLAGPWTPLHF.

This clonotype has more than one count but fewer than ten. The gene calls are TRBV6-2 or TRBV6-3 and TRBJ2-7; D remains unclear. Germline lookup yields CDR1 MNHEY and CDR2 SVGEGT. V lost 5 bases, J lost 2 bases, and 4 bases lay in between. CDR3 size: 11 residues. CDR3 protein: CASSNTYEQYF. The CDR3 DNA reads TGTGCCAGCAGTAATACCTACGAGCAGTACTTC.

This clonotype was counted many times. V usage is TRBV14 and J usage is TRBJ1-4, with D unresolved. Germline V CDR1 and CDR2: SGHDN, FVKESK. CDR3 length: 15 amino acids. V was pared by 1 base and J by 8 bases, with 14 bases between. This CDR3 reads CASSQGARGGEKLFF. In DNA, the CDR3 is TGTGCCAGCAGCCAAGGGGCTCGGGGAGGCGAAAAACTGTTTTTT.

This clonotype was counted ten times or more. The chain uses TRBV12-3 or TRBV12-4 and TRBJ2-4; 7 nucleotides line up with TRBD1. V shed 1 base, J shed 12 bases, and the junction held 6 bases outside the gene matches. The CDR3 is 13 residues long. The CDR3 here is CASSLDSGQSQYF. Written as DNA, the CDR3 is TGTGCCAGCAGTTTAGACTCGGGACAGTCTCAGTACTTC.

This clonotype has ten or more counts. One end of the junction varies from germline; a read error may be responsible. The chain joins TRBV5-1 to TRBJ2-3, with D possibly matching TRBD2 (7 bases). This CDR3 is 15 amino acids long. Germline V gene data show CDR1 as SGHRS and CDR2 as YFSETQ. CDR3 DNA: TGTGCCAGCAGCTTAGTCCGGGGGGCGTCAGATACGCAGTATTTT. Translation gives CASSLVRGASDTQYF.

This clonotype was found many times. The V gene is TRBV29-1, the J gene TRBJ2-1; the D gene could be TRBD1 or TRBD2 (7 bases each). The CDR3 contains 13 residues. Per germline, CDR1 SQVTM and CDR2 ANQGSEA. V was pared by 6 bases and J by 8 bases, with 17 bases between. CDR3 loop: CSVWGQGGDEQFF. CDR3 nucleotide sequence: TGCAGCGTCTGGGGGCAGGGGGGGGATGAGCAGTTCTTC.

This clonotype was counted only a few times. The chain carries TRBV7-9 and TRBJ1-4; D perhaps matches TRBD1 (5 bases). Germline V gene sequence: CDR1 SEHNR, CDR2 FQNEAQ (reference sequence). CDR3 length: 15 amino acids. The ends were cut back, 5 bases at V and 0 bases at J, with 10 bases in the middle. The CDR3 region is CASSRDGPTNEKLFF. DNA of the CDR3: TGTGCCAGCAGCCGGGACGGCCCAACTAATGAAAAACTGTTTTTT.